This T cell receptor (beta chain) was recovered during a study of T cells after yellow fever vaccination. The CDR3 is made up of 13 amino acids. V lost 2 bases and J 0 bases, leaving 4 bases between the germline ends. Germline V gene lookup returns CDR1 LGHNA and CDR2 YSLEER. For this clonotype: Antigen unknown.

A 5'RACE template-switching step, the method used to make TCR cDNA, added a universal primer site and UMIs. TCRdb analysed the 5' RACE reads with MiXCR anew, one entry per CDR3 protein. The sample contains about 300,000 distinct CDR3 sequences, around 4.1% of which appear only once. Findings and limits, study-wide: On re-exposure, the response was weaker but peaked faster, at day 5 versus 15. Reappearance after the booster was seen for most primary-vaccination clones, at more than 95% CD4 and 88% CD8.

The sequence was obtained from a man between 18 and 29 years old who received the YFV17D yellow fever vaccine. The sample consisted of PBMCs, taken 5 days after the yellow fever booster vaccination. V usage is TRBV4-3 and J usage is TRBJ1-1; D unclear. This CDR3 is CASSQIVNTEAFF. CDR3 in DNA: TGCGCCAGCAGCCAAATCGTGAACACTGAAGCTTTCTTT.